This T cell receptor beta chain is from a study of cytomegalovirus exposure and HLA in healthy donors. This clone showed up just once. Its specificity is unknown. Use of 60 Vbeta and 13 Jbeta primers characterized the PCR. The method was immunoSEQ multiplex PCR; TCRdb's version includes in-frame clones alone and lacks a portion of them. Here the sample spans approximately 69,000 clones, over 50% being singletons. Overall study results and limits: TCR beta V- and J-gene trimming was later associated with a missense DCLRE1C variant. More than 150 TCR beta chains were listed as cytomegalovirus-associated. Later work associated roughly 15,000 TCR beta sequences with HLA alleles at 0.05 false discovery rate. Reported results showed that the classifier diagnosed cytomegalovirus status with high specificity and sensitivity.

Germline values: CDR1 SGHTA, CDR2 FQGNSA. The length of the CDR3 is 16 residues. V was clipped by 0 bases and J by 2 bases, with 13 bases between them. V is TRBV7-2 and J is TRBJ1-2; tentatively, D is TRBD1 (6 bases). The clonotype was recovered from a man aged 40-55 years in good health and CMV-seropositive. Specimen: PBMCs. This CDR3 is CASSLAHGQQNYGYTF. CDR3 bases: TGTGCCAGCAGCTTAGCGCATGGACAGCAAAACTATGGCTACACCTTC. Complete variable domain (other parts from reference TRBV7-2 and TRBJ1-2): GAGVSQSPSNKVTEKGKDVELRCDPISGHTALYWYRQSLGQGLEFLIYFQGNSAPDKSGLPSDRFSAERTGGSVSTLTIQRTQQEDSAVYLCASSLAHGQQNYGYTFGSGTRLTVV.